The following is a T cell receptor beta chain sequence with its context. Its matching antigen is unknown. This sample stems from a study of T cells after yellow fever vaccination. Overall study context: Low-cell-number fractions were prepared with SMART-Seq v4 Ultra Low Input.

Template switching with 5'RACE generated the TCR cDNA and added a universal primer site and UMIs. Using its own MiXCR run on the 5' RACE reads, TCRdb lists one record per CDR3 protein. The table lists around 300,000 distinct CDR3 sequences, 13% of them singletons. Study findings and constraints: Compared with primary, the secondary response was weaker and peaked at day 5, not 15.

Per the germline V gene, CDR1 is ENHRY and CDR2 is SYGVKD. The CDR3 is 11 amino acids. The V end was cut by 5 bases, the J end by 7 bases, with 9 bases between. Specimen: CD4+ T cells sorted from PBMCs, collected 45 days after the yellow fever booster vaccination. This chain links TRBV10-3 with TRBJ2-7; no definite D call. This receptor was identified in a man aged 25-45 years who received the YFV17D yellow fever vaccine. The CDR3 reads CAISNLEEQYF. As DNA, the CDR3 is TGTGCCATCAGTAACTTAGAGGAGCAGTACTTC.